This T cell receptor (beta chain) derives from a study of T cell responses to AZD1222 COVID-19 vaccine. General observations from the study: There were mostly white British donors and more females than males, and clonal diversity was possibly underestimated. Baseline antibody screening turned up just six seropositive AZD1222 recipients. Recipients of two AZD1222 doses showed rising Spike-specific TCR breadth and depth. Nearly half of spike-specific TCRs reportedly target variant regions that are unmutated in the B.1.351 and B.1.1.7 variants.

The germline V gene encodes CDR1 LGHDT and CDR2 YNNKEL (reference sequence). The CDR3 is made up of 15 amino acids. The ends lost 4 bases at V and 4 bases at J; junction bases unmatched: 5. For this clone: Its antigen is as yet unknown.

TCRdb's copy holds only in-frame clones and misses some; the assay was immunoSEQ multiplex PCR. The table has 66,000 or so clones, about 88% seen once. The TCR comes from an adult in good health. Material: peripheral blood, obtained on day 0 of AZD1222 vaccination. The rearrangement uses TRBV3-1 (or the pseudogene TRBV3-2) and TRBJ2-5; TRBD1 matches 11 bases. This CDR3 reads CASSPGTGGLETQYF. The CDR3 bases are TGTGCCAGCAGCCCTGGGACAGGGGGTTTAGAGACCCAGTACTTC.